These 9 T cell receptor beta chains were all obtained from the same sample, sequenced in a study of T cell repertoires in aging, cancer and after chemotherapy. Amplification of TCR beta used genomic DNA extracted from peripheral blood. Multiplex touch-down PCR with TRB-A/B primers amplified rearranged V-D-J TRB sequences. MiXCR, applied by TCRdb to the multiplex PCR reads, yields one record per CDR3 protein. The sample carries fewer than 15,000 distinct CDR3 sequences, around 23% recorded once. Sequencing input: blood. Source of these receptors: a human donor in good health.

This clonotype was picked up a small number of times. The CDR3 nucleotides are TGTGCCAGCAGCGTCACGGGGGGGACTGAAGCTTTCTTT. Translated, it gives CASSVTGGTEAFF. The V gene is TRBV6-5, the J gene TRBJ1-1; perhaps TRBD1 as D (5 bases). Germline assignment: CDR1 MNHEY and CDR2 SVGAGI. This CDR3 has 13 amino acids. V was trimmed by 6 bases and J by 5 bases, leaving 13 bases between them.

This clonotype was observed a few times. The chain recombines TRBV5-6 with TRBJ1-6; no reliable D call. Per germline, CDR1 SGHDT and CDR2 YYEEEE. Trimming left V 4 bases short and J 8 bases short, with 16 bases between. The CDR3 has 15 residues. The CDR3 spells CASSPRTVRDSPLHF. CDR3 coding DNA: TGTGCCAGCAGCCCAAGGACCGTAAGGGATTCACCCCTCCACTTT.

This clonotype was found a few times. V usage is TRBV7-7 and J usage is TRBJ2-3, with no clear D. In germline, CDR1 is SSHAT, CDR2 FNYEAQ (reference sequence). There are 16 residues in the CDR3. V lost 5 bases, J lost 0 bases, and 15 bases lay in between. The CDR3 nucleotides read TGTGCCAGCAGCCCTAACCTTCCTGGAAGCACAGATACGCAGTATTTT. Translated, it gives CASSPNLPGSTDTQYF.

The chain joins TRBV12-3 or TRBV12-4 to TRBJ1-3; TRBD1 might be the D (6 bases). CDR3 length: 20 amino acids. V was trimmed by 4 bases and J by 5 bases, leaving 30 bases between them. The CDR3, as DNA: TGTGCCAGCAGTTCGACAGGAAAATTCTTCTCCCGGCGCGACCGAAACACCATATATTTT. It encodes CASSSTGKFFSRRDRNTIYF.

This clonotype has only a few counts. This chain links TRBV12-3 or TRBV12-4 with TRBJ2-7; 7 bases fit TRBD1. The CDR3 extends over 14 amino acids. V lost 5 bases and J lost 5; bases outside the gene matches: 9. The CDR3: CASSLDRSRNEQYF. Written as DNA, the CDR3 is TGTGCCAGCAGTCTGGACAGGTCTAGGAACGAGCAGTACTTC.

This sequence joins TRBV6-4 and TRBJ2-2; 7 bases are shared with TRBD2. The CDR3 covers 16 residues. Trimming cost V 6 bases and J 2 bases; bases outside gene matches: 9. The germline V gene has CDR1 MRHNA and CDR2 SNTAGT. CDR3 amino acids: CASSPSGGGNTGELFF. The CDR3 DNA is TGTGCCAGCAGCCCCTCGGGCGGGGGAAACACCGGGGAGCTGTTTTTT.

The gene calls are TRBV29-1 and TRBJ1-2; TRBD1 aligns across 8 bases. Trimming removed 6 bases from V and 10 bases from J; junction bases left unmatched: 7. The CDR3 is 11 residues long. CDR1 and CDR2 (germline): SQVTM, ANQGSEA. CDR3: CSVRTGTNYTF. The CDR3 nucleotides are TGCAGCGTCCGGACAGGGACGAACTACACCTTC.

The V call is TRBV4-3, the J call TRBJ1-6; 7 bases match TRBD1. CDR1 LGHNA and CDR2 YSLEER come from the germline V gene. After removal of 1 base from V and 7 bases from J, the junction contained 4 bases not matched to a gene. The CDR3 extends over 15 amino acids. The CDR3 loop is CASSQVAGGNSPLHF. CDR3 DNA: TGCGCCAGCAGCCAAGTTGCAGGGGGGAATTCACCCCTCCACTTT.

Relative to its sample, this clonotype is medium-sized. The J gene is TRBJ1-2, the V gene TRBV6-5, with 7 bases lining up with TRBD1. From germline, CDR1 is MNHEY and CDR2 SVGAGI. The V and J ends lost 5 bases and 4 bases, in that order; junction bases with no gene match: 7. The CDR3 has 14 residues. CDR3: CASSHRGYAYGYTF. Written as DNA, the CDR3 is TGTGCCAGCAGTCACAGGGGCTACGCCTATGGCTACACCTTC.